A selection of T cell receptor beta chains follows, all from one sample in a study of OX40 agonist ivuxolimab in advanced cancers. Sequencing used immunoSEQ multiplex PCR; TCRdb keeps in-frame clones, though not all of them. The repertoire has around 100,000 clones, about nine tenths of them found once; the top ten carry around 0.16%. This material consisted of CD4+ or CD8+ T cells sorted from blood, taken in a trial of the OX40 agonist ivuxolimab. The receptors were sampled from an adult with an advanced solid tumor such as melanoma, head and neck, liver or kidney cancer. The CDR3 runs from the conserved cysteine through the conserved F or W. Fields, in order: clone size, J gene, D gene, CDR3 length, V gene, CDR3 protein, CDR3 DNA. D genes are given only for firm matches. The size entry is marked missing in some rows and otherwise reads once, few, many or a size class.

size: once
J: TRBJ2-7
D: .
length: 13
V: TRBV30
CDR3: CAWKTGGHYEQYF
DNA: TGTGCCTGGAAGACCGGGGGGCACTACGAGCAGTACTTC

size: .
J: TRBJ2-2
D: .
length: 13
V: TRBV27
CDR3: CASGALNTGELFF
DNA: TGTGCCAGCGGCGCGTTAAACACCGGGGAGCTGTTTTTT

size: .
J: TRBJ2-1
D: TRBD2
length: 16
V: TRBV5-6
CDR3: CASSSTGLFLYNEQFF
DNA: TGTGCCAGCAGTTCTACGGGACTATTCCTCTACAATGAGCAGTTCTTC

size: .
J: TRBJ2-4
D: .
length: 15
V: TRBV7-2
CDR3: CASSLDGLRKGIQYF
DNA: TGTGCCAGCAGCTTAGATGGACTCCGGAAAGGCATTCAGTACTTC

size: few
J: TRBJ1-1
D: .
length: 13
V: TRBV30
CDR3: CAWSARDDTEAFF
DNA: TGTGCCTGGAGTGCCAGGGACGACACTGAAGCTTTCTTT

size: once
J: TRBJ1-2
D: .
length: 13
V: TRBV7-2
CDR3: CASSPPSLWGYTF
DNA: TGTGCCAGCAGCCCGCCATCCCTATGGGGCTACACCTTC

size: .
J: TRBJ2-1
D: TRBD2
length: 16
V: TRBV6-1
CDR3: CASSDAGLAAYNEQFF
DNA: TGTGCCAGCAGTGATGCGGGACTAGCGGCCTACAATGAGCAGTTCTTC

size: .
J: TRBJ1-4
D: .
length: 15
V: TRBV27
CDR3: CASSLQGPSNEKLFF
DNA: TGTGCCAGCAGCCTGCAGGGGCCCTCTAATGAAAAACTGTTTTTT

size: .
J: TRBJ2-7
D: .
length: 11
V: TRBV28
CDR3: CASSSYYEQYF
DNA: TGTGCCAGCAGTTCATACTACGAGCAGTACTTC

size: few
J: TRBJ1-4
D: .
length: 12
V: TRBV29-1
CDR3: CSVGVSNEKLFF
DNA: TGCAGCGTTGGGGTCAGTAATGAAAAACTGTTTTTT

size: .
J: TRBJ2-7
D: .
length: 11
V: TRBV30
CDR3: CAWSVSYEQYF
DNA: TGTGCCTGGAGTGTAAGTTACGAGCAGTACTTC

size: few
J: TRBJ1-1
D: .
length: 16
V: TRBV6-6
CDR3: CASSLRVGPANTEAFF
DNA: TGTGCCAGCAGTCTTCGAGTGGGACCGGCGAACACTGAAGCTTTCTTT

size: few
J: TRBJ1-1
D: .
length: 17
V: TRBV7-8
CDR3: CASSFSLREVVNTEAFF
DNA: TGTGCCAGCAGCTTTTCTTTGCGGGAGGTGGTAAACACTGAAGCTTTCTTT

size: .
J: TRBJ1-4
D: .
length: 19
V: TRBV5-5
CDR3: CASSLARGSPVIGPGKLFF
DNA: TGTGCCAGCAGCTTGGCGAGGGGGTCGCCCGTAATCGGGCCGGGAAAACTGTTTTTT

size: .
J: TRBJ2-1
D: TRBD2
length: 15
V: TRBV6-1
CDR3: CASTLETSGYNEQFF
DNA: TGTGCCAGCACTCTAGAGACTAGCGGGTACAATGAGCAGTTCTTC

size: .
J: TRBJ2-7
D: .
length: 15
V: TRBV19
CDR3: CASALLPGVVYEQYF
DNA: TGTGCCAGTGCCCTCCTTCCGGGAGTCGTCTACGAGCAGTACTTC

size: .
J: TRBJ2-7
D: TRBD2
length: 19
V: TRBV5-1
CDR3: CASSSYSGLAGLRSYEQYF
DNA: TGCGCCAGCAGCTCATACTCGGGACTAGCGGGACTACGGTCCTACGAGCAGTACTTC

size: .
J: TRBJ2-3
D: .
length: 16
V: TRBV5-1
CDR3: CASSLAPSPSTDTQYF
DNA: TGCGCCAGCAGCTTGGCCCCCAGCCCTAGCACAGATACGCAGTATTTT

size: .
J: TRBJ1-1
D: .
length: 13
V: TRBV6-1
CDR3: CASSVKQTRQAFF
DNA: TGTGCCAGCAGTGTTAAACAGACCCGACAAGCTTTCTTT

size: .
J: TRBJ2-5
D: TRBD2
length: 14
V: TRBV7-2
CDR3: CASSRTSGMETQYF
DNA: TGTGCCAGCAGCCGGACTAGCGGGATGGAGACCCAGTACTTC

size: .
J: TRBJ1-1
D: .
length: 14
V: TRBV25-1
CDR3: CASKDSYRNTEAFF
DNA: TGTGCCAGCAAAGACAGCTACCGGAACACTGAAGCTTTCTTT

size: .
J: TRBJ2-1
D: .
length: 12
V: TRBV2
CDR3: CASSGLGDEQFF
DNA: TGTGCCAGCAGTGGCCTCGGCGATGAGCAGTTCTTC

size: .
J: TRBJ1-2
D: .
length: 14
V: TRBV19
CDR3: CASSISGGNYGYTF
DNA: TGTGCCAGTAGTATATCGGGGGGCAACTATGGCTACACCTTC

size: few
J: TRBJ1-5
D: .
length: 13
V: TRBV30
CDR3: CAWTSGLDQPQHF
DNA: TGTGCCTGGACCTCAGGGTTGGATCAGCCCCAGCATTTT

size: .
J: TRBJ2-3
D: .
length: 12
V: TRBV5-1
CDR3: CASSFSTDTQYF
DNA: TGCGCCAGCAGCTTTAGCACAGATACGCAGTATTTT

size: .
J: TRBJ2-1
D: TRBD2
length: 12
V: TRBV29-1
CDR3: CSVAGAYNEQFF
DNA: TGCAGCGTAGCGGGAGCTTACAATGAGCAGTTCTTC

size: .
J: TRBJ1-1
D: .
length: 15
V: TRBV6-1
CDR3: CASSLRDRSASQAFF
DNA: TGTGCCAGCAGTCTCCGCGACAGGAGCGCAAGTCAAGCTTTCTTT

size: .
J: TRBJ2-7
D: TRBD2
length: 14
V: TRBV6-6
CDR3: CASGSGGALYEQYF
DNA: TGTGCCAGCGGTAGCGGGGGGGCCTTGTACGAGCAGTACTTC

size: .
J: TRBJ2-2
D: TRBD1
length: 16
V: TRBV18
CDR3: CASSPSGTANTGELFF
DNA: TGTGCCAGCTCACCATCTGGGACAGCCAACACCGGGGAGCTGTTTTTT

size: .
J: TRBJ2-5
D: .
length: 12
V: TRBV5-1
CDR3: CASSLTTETQYF
DNA: TGCGCCAGCAGCTTAACGACAGAGACCCAGTACTTC

size: .
J: TRBJ2-1
D: TRBD2
length: 14
V: TRBV9
CDR3: CASSVDLAAGEQFF
DNA: TGTGCCAGCAGCGTAGACCTAGCGGCGGGCGAGCAGTTCTTC

size: .
J: TRBJ1-4
D: .
length: 11
V: TRBV29-1
CDR3: CSVEELGLLFF
DNA: TGCAGCGTTGAAGAATTGGGGTTACTGTTTTTT

size: .
J: TRBJ2-5
D: .
length: 17
V: TRBV4-2
CDR3: CASSQAVRTDYQETQYF
DNA: TGTGCCAGCAGCCAAGCAGTTAGGACAGACTACCAAGAGACCCAGTACTTC

size: .
J: TRBJ2-2
D: .
length: 18
V: TRBV9
CDR3: CASSPHGTFYANTGELFF
DNA: TGTGCCAGCAGCCCCCACGGGACATTTTACGCGAACACCGGGGAGCTGTTTTTT

size: .
J: TRBJ2-5
D: TRBD2
length: 15
V: TRBV5-5
CDR3: CASSLGDGRGETQYF
DNA: TGTGCCAGCAGCTTGGGAGACGGGAGGGGCGAGACCCAGTACTTC

size: .
J: TRBJ2-1
D: TRBD2
length: 16
V: TRBV4-1
CDR3: CASSQEGLAGGSEQFF
DNA: TGCGCCAGCAGCCAAGAGGGACTAGCGGGAGGTAGTGAGCAGTTCTTC

size: .
J: TRBJ2-6
D: TRBD1
length: 16
V: TRBV4-1
CDR3: CASSQGGTAGANVLTF
DNA: TGCGCCAGCAGCCAAGGTGGGACAGCTGGGGCCAACGTCCTGACTTTC

size: .
J: TRBJ2-3
D: .
length: 14
V: TRBV6-6
CDR3: CASRRGAPTDTQYF
DNA: TGTGCCAGCAGGAGGGGGGCACCTACAGATACGCAGTATTTT

size: .
J: TRBJ1-2
D: TRBD1
length: 13
V: TRBV6-5
CDR3: CASRRTGGYGYTF
DNA: TGTGCCAGCAGGCGGACAGGGGGCTATGGCTACACCTTC

size: .
J: TRBJ2-7
D: TRBD2
length: 14
V: TRBV28
CDR3: CASSLGGVVYEQYF
DNA: TGTGCCAGCAGTTTGGGGGGGGTTGTCTACGAGCAGTACTTC

size: .
J: TRBJ2-7
D: .
length: 13
V: TRBV5-1
CDR3: CASSPLTSDEQYF
DNA: TGCGCCAGCAGCCCATTGACGAGCGACGAGCAGTACTTC